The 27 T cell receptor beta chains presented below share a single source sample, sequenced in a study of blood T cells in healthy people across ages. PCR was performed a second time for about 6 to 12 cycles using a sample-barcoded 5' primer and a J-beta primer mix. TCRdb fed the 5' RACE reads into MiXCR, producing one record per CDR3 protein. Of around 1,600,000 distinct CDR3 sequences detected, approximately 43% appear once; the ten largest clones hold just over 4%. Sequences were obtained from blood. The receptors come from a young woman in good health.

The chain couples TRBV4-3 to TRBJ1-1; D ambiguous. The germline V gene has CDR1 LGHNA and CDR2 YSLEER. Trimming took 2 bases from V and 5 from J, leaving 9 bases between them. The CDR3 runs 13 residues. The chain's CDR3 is CASSQQAITEAFF. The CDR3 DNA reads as TGCGCCAGCAGCCAACAAGCGATAACTGAAGCTTTCTTT.

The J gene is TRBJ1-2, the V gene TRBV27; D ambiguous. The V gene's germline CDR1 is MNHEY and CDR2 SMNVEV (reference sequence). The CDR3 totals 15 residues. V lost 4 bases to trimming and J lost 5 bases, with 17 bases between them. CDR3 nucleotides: TGTGCCAGCAGTTATACCCCCGAAGGCCTATATGGCTACACCTTC. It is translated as CASSYTPEGLYGYTF.

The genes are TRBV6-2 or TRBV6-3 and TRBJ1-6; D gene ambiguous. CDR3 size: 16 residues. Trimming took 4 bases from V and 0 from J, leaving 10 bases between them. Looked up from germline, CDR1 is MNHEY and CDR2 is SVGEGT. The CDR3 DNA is TGTGCCAGCAGTTTCCGGGCGAGCTCCTATAATTCACCCCTCCACTTT. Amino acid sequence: CASSFRASSYNSPLHF.

CDR3 bases: TGTGCCAGCAGCTCCTCTAGCGGGAGGAGAGATACGCAGTATTTT. Its protein is CASSSSSGRRDTQYF. This sequence joins TRBV7-2 and TRBJ2-3; 11 nucleotides match TRBD2. Trimming at V came to 4 bases and at J to 5 bases, leaving 5 bases not matched to a gene. This CDR3 comprises 15 residues. Germline CDR1 and CDR2: SGHTA and FQGNSA.

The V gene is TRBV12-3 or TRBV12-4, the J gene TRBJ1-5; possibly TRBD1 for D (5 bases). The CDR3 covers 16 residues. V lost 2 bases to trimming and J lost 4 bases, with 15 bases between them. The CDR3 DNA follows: TGTGCCAGCAGTTTAAACTCGGGACTGCCAAATCAGCCCCAGCATTTT. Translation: CASSLNSGLPNQPQHF.

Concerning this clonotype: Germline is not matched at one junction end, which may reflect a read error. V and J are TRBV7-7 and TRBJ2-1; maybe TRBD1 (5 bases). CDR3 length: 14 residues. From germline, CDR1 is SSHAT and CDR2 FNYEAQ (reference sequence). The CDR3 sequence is CASSPDRRSGEQFF. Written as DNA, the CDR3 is TGTGCTAGCAGCCCCGACAGACGATCGGGTGAGCAGTTCTTC.

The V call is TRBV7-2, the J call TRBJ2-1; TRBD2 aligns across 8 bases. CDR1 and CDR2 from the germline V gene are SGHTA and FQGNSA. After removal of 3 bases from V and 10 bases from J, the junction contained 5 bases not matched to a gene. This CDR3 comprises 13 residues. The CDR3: CASSFELAGEQFF. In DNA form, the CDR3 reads TGTGCCAGCAGCTTTGAATTAGCGGGGGAGCAGTTCTTC.

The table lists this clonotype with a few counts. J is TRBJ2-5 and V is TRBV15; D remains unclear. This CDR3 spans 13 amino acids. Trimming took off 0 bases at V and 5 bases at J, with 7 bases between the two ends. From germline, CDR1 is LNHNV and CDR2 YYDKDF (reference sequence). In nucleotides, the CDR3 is TGTGCCACCAGCAGAGATACCCGGGAGACCCAGTACTTC. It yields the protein CATSRDTRETQYF.

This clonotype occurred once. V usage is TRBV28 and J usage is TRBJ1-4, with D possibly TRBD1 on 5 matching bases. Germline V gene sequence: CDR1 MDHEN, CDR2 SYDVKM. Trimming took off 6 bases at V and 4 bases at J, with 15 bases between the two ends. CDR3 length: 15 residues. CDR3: CASRVRVRSNEKLFF. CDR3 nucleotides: TGTGCCAGCAGAGTCAGGGTGAGGAGTAATGAAAAACTGTTTTTT.

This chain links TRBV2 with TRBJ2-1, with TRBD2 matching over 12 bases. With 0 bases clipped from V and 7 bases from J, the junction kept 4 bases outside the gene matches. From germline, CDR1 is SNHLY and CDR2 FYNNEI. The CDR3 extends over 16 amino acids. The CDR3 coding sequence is TGTGCCAGCAGTGAAGCCGAGGGACTAGCGGGTAATGAGCAGTTCTTC. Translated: CASSEAEGLAGNEQFF.

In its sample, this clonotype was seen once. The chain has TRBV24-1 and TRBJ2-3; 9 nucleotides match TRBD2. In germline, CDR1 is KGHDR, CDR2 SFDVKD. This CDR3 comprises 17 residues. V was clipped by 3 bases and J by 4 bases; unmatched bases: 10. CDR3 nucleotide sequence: TGTGCCACCAGTGATACCGGACTAGCGAGCCGTTCAGATACGCAGTATTTT. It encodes CATSDTGLASRSDTQYF.

The CDR3, as DNA: TGTGCCAGCAGTTACTCACGGGGATCTAATGAAAAACTGTTTTTT. This sequence encodes CASSYSRGSNEKLFF. The chain combines TRBV6-5 with TRBJ1-4; D gene ambiguous. The CDR3 sequence is 15 residues long. V gave up 0 bases and J gave up 3 bases, with 8 bases separating them. Germline V gene sequence: CDR1 MNHEY, CDR2 SVGAGI.

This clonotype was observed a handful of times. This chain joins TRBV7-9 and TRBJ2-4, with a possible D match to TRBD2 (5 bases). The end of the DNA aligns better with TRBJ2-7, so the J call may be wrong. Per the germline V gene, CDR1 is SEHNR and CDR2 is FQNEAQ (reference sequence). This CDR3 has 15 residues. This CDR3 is CASSLSGSRTYEQYF. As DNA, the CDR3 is TGTGCCAGCAGCCTAAGTGGGAGTAGGACCTACGAGCAGTACTTC.

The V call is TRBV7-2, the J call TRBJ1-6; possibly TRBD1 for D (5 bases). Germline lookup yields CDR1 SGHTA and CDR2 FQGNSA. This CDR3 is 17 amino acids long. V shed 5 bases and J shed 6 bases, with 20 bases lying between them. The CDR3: CASSPGVGGGINSPLHF. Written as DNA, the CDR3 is TGTGCCAGCAGCCCCGGAGTTGGCGGGGGAATTAATTCACCCCTCCACTTT.

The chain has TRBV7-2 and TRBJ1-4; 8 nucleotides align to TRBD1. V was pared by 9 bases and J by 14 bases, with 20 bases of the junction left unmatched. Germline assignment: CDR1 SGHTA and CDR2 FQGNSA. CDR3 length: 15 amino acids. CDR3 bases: TGTGCCAGGAGCGTATGGGACAGGAAAAGTAAAAGGCTGTTTTTT. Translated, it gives CARSVWDRKSKRLFF.

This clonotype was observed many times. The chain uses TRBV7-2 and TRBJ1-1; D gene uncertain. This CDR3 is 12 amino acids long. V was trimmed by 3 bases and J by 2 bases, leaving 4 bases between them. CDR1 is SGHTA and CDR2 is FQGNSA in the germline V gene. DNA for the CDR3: TGTGCCAGCAGCTTCGTAAACACTGAAGCTTTCTTT. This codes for CASSFVNTEAFF.

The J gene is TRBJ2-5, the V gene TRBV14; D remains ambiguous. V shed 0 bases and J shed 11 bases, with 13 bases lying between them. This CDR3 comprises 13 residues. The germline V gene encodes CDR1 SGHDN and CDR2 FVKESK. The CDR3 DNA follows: TGTGCCAGCAGCCAAGATCCACTTGGTGGGCAGTACTTC. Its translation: CASSQDPLGGQYF.

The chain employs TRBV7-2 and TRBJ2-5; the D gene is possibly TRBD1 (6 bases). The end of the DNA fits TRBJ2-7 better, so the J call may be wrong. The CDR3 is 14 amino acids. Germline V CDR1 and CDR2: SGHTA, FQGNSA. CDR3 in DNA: TGTGCCAGCAGCTCCGGACAGTTTTACTACGAGCAGTACTTC. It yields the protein CASSSGQFYYEQYF.

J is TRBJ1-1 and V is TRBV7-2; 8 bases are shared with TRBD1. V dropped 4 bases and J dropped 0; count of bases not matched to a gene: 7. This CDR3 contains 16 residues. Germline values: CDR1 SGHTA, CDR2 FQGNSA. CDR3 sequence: CASSSRQDRVNTEAFF. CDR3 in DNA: TGTGCCAGCAGCTCCAGACAGGACAGGGTGAACACTGAAGCTTTCTTT.

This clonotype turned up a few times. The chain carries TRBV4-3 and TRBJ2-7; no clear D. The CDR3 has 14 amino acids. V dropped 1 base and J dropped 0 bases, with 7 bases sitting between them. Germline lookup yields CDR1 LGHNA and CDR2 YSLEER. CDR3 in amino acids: CASSQGVRSYEQYF. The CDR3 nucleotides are TGCGCCAGCAGCCAAGGGGTCCGCTCCTACGAGCAGTACTTC.

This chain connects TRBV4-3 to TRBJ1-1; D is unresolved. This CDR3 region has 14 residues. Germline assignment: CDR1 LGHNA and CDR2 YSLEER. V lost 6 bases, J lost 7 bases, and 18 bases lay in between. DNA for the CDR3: TGCGCCAGCAGTCCACCCATGCGCCTGAGTGAAGCTTTCTTT. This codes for CASSPPMRLSEAFF.

The CDR3 DNA sequence: TGTGCCAGCAGCGTGGGCCAGGGCGGGAGGGATAACAATGAGCAGTTCTTC. Encoded protein: CASSVGQGGRDNNEQFF. This rearrangement joins TRBV7-9 to TRBJ2-1, with 9 nucleotides matching TRBD2. The germline V gene has CDR1 SEHNR and CDR2 FQNEAQ (reference sequence). J lost 5 bases, V lost 5 bases, and 13 bases had no gene match. The CDR3 runs 17 residues.

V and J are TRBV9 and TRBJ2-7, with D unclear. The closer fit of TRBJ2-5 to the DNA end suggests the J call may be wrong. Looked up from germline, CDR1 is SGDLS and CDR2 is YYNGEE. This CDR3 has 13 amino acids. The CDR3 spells CASSASSQETQYF. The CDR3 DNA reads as TGTGCCAGCAGCGCCAGCAGTCAAGAGACCCAGTACTTC.

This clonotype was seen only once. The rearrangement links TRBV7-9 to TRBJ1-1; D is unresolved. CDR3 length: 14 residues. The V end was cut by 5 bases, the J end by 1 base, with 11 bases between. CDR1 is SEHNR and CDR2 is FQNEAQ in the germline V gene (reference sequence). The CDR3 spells CASSPKVRNTEAFF. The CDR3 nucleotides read TGTGCCAGCAGCCCAAAGGTCCGGAACACTGAAGCTTTCTTT.

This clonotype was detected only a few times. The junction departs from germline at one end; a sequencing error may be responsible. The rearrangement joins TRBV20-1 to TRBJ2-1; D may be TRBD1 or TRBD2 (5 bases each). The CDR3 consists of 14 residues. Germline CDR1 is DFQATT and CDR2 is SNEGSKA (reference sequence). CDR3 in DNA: TGCAGTGCTTCCCACGGGGCTAGCTACCATGAGCAGTTCTTC. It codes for CSASHGASYHEQFF.

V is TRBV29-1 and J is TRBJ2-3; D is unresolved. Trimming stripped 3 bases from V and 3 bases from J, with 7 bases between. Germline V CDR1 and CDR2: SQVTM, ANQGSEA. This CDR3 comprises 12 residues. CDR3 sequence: CSVEYMTDTQYF. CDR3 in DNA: TGCAGCGTTGAGTACATGACAGATACGCAGTATTTT.

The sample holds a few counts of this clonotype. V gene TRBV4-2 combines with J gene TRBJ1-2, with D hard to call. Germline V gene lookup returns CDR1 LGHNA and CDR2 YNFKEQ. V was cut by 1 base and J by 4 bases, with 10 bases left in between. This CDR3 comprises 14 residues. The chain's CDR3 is CASSQVGNSYGYTF. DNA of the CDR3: TGTGCCAGCAGCCAAGTGGGAAATTCCTATGGCTACACCTTC.